This T cell receptor (beta chain) derives from a study of blood T cell repertoires in COVID-19. For the study at large: Researchers got acute and convalescent COVID-19 samples from the United States, Italy and Spain.

Trimming shortened V by 6 bases and J by 3 bases, and 18 bases separated the two germline ends. Germline CDR1 is LGHDT and CDR2 is YNNKEL (reference sequence). The CDR3 length is 15 residues. Authors' data handling: Counts of nucleated cells, estimated from reference gene primer amplification, were obtained. The protocol was immunoSEQ multiplex PCR, while the TCRdb copy is restricted to in-frame clones and leaves out a portion. V and J calls and clone size are those listed in that table; D and trimming were worked out from the DNA. The table records more than 65,000 clones, 80% of them present only once.

The chain employs TRBV3-1 (or the pseudogene TRBV3-2) and TRBJ2-7, with a weak D call TRBD1 (6 bases). Sequenced sample: peripheral blood. The sequence was obtained from a man aged 60-69 years with active or convalescent COVID-19. The CDR3 nucleotides read TGTGCCAGCAGGCTACACAGGGCTGGCGGCTACGAGCAGTACTTC. Residues: CASRLHRAGGYEQYF.